This is a list of T cell receptor beta chains from one sample in a study of T cell repertoires in cytomegalovirus infection. TCRdb re-called the reads with MiXCR, one entry per CDR3 protein. The sample has 150,000 to 200,000 distinct CDR3 sequences, 28% seen once; the top ten hold approximately 31%. The sample taken for sequencing was PBMCs. All receptors come from a human donor in good health (CMV status not recorded). Some clones in this sample may be carry-over from other donors' samples. CDR3s include the opening cysteine and the closing phenylalanine or tryptophan. D genes are given only for firm matches. For some rows the clone size is stated as once, few or many, or as a class when expanded; others skip it.

-,TRBV14,TRBJ1-5,-,TGTGCCAGCAGCCAAGGAGGGTCGGGCAATCAGCCCCAGCATTTT,CASSQGGSGNQPQHF
-,TRBV12-3/TRBV12-4,TRBJ1-1,-,TGTGCCAGCAGTTTAAAGAAGAACACTGAAGCTTTCTTT,CASSLKKNTEAFF
-,TRBV4-1,TRBJ1-1,few,TGCGCCAGCAGCGTTCCGGGGGGGCGTCGGAACACTGAAGCTTTCTTT,CASSVPGGRRNTEAFF
-,TRBV15,TRBJ1-1,-,TGTGCCACCAGCAGAGTTGAGGGGAACACTGAAGCTTTCTTT,CATSRVEGNTEAFF
-,TRBV7-2,TRBJ1-2,-,TGTGCCAGCAGCTTAGCGGGCCCGGCGAACTATGGCTACACCTTC,CASSLAGPANYGYTF
-,TRBV20-1,TRBJ1-1,few,TGCAGTGCCCCCCGGGCCAGTGGGTCCACTGAAGCTTTCTTT,CSAPRASGSTEAFF
TRBD1,TRBV6-2/TRBV6-3,TRBJ2-6,-,TGTGCCAGCAGTCCTCGGGACAGCCTCTCTGGGGCCAACGTCCTGACTTTC,CASSPRDSLSGANVLTF
TRBD1,TRBV18,TRBJ2-1,-,TGTGCCAGCTCAGGGACAGGGACAAATGAGCAGTTCTTC,CASSGTGTNEQFF
-,TRBV12-5,TRBJ2-7,many,TGTGCTAGTGGTCACCAAACCGGGACTCCGAGGTCCCCCTACGAGCAGTACTTC,CASGHQTGTPRSPYEQYF
-,TRBV11-2,TRBJ2-7,few,TGTGCCAGCAGCCCAGAACTAGCCACAACCTACGAGCAGTACTTC,CASSPELATTYEQYF
-,TRBV14,TRBJ1-3,many,TGTGCCAGCAGCCAAGGGTTTAGGCTTGGAAACACCATATATTTT,CASSQGFRLGNTIYF
-,TRBV7-2,TRBJ2-7,many,TGTGCCAGCAGCTCCGACCGGGCCTCCTACGAGCAGTACTTC,CASSSDRASYEQYF
TRBD1,TRBV4-2,TRBJ1-3,once,TGTGCCAGCAGCCAAGTTCAGGGGGCTTCTGGAAACACCATATATTTT,CASSQVQGASGNTIYF
TRBD2,TRBV7-8,TRBJ2-1,few,TGTGCCAGCAGCTTGACTAGCGGGGTACCCAATGAGCAGTTCTTC,CASSLTSGVPNEQFF
-,TRBV5-6,TRBJ2-4,-,TGTGCCAGCACCTTGTCCGTAGAGCTAGCCAAAAACATTCAGTACTTC,CASTLSVELAKNIQYF
-,TRBV12-3/TRBV12-4,TRBJ2-7,few,TGTGCCAGCACTCTGGGGCAGGGGCGCTCCTACGAGCAGTACTTC,CASTLGQGRSYEQYF
TRBD1,TRBV9,TRBJ1-1,-,TGTGCCAGCAGCGTAGACTTGGGACAGGGGGACACTGAAGCTTTCTTT,CASSVDLGQGDTEAFF
-,TRBV7-2,TRBJ2-7,many,TGTGCCAGCAGCTTAGACCCGGGGTCCTACGAGCAGTACTTC,CASSLDPGSYEQYF
-,TRBV7-2,TRBJ1-5,many,TGTGCCAGCAGCTTAGCGGGGGCAAACCAGCCCCAGCATTTT,CASSLAGANQPQHF
TRBD1,TRBV7-9,TRBJ1-4,few,TGTGCCAGCAGCTTGCCCAGACAGGGCGCGGAAAAACTGTTTTTT,CASSLPRQGAEKLFF
-,TRBV7-2,TRBJ2-3,many,TGTGCCAGTCAAGATATGTCAGATACGCAGTATTTT,CASQDMSDTQYF
-,TRBV12-3/TRBV12-4,TRBJ1-2,-,TGTGCCAGCAGTTTGTGGGAGTACTATGGCTACACCTTC,CASSLWEYYGYTF
-,TRBV7-3,TRBJ2-1,-,TGTGCCAGCAGCCCCCGGCCTAGGAATGAGCAGTTCTTC,CASSPRPRNEQFF
-,TRBV7-8,TRBJ1-2,-,TGTGCCAGCAGCTTAGACCGGCAGAACTATGGCTACACCTTC,CASSLDRQNYGYTF
-,TRBV7-9,TRBJ1-5,-,TGTGCCAGCAGCCCCAGGGGAGAGGGTCAGCCCCAGCATTTT,CASSPRGEGQPQHF
TRBD1,TRBV5-4,TRBJ2-6,few,TGTGCCAGCAGCATTAGGACAGGGGGGATATCTGGGGCCAACGTCCTGACTTTC,CASSIRTGGISGANVLTF
-,TRBV7-3,TRBJ1-1,many,TGTGCCAGCAGCTTTGGAGGTACCAGGGGATACTCTGAAGCTTTCTTT,CASSFGGTRGYSEAFF
TRBD1,TRBV6-2/TRBV6-3,TRBJ1-5,-,TGTGCCAGCAGTGACGAGGGACAGGGCGATCAGCCCCAGCATTTT,CASSDEGQGDQPQHF
-,TRBV7-2,TRBJ2-7,many,TGTGCCAGCAGCCTCCCGGTCGCCTACGAGCAGTACTTC,CASSLPVAYEQYF